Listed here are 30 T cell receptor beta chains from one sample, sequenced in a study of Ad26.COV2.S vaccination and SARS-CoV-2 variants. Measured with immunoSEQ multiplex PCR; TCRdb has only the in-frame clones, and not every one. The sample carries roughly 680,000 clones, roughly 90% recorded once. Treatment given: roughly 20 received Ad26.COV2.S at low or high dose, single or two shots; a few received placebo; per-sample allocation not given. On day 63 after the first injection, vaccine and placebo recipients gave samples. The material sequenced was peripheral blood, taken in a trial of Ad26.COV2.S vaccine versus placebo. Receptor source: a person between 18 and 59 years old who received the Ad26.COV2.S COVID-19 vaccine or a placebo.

The CDR3 is CASSFERGRSTDTQYF. DNA for the CDR3: TGTGCCAGCAGCTTTGAAAGGGGTCGTAGCACAGATACGCAGTATTTT. This sequence joins TRBV7-9 and TRBJ2-3, with a weak D call TRBD1 (5 bases). The CDR3 spans 16 residues. The ends were cut back, 3 bases at V and 0 bases at J, with 13 bases in the middle. Germline V gives CDR1 SEHNR, CDR2 FQNEAQ (reference sequence). The variable domain in full, with the rest retrieved from reference TRBV7-9 and TRBJ2-3, is DTGVSQNPRHKITKRGQNVTFRCDPISEHNRLYWYRQTLGQGPEFLTYFQNEAQLEKSRLLSDRFSAERPKGSFSTLEIQRTEQGDSAMYLCASSFERGRSTDTQYFGPGTRLTVL.

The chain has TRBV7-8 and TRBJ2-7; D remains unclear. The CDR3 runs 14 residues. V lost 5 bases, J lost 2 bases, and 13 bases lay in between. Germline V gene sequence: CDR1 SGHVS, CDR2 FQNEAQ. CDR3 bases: TGTGCCAGCAGCGTTGACCCTATAACCTACGAGCAGTACTTC. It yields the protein CASSVDPITYEQYF.

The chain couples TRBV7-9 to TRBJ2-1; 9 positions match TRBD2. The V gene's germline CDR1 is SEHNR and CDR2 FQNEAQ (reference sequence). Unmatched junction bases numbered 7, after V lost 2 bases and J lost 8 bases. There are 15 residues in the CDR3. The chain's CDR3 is CASSLTAGGLDEQFF. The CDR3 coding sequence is TGTGCCAGCAGCTTAACTGCGGGGGGGCTGGATGAGCAGTTCTTC.

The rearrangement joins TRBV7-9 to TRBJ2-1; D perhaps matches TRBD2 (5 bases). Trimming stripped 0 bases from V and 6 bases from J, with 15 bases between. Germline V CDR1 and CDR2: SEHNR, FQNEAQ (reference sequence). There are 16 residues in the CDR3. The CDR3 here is CASSLAGAAGGNEQFF. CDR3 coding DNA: TGTGCCAGCAGCTTAGCGGGTGCAGCCGGAGGCAATGAGCAGTTCTTC. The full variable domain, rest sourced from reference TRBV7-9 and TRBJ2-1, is DTGVSQNPRHKITKRGQNVTFRCDPISEHNRLYWYRQTLGQGPEFLTYFQNEAQLEKSRLLSDRFSAERPKGSFSTLEIQRTEQGDSAMYLCASSLAGAAGGNEQFFGPGTRLTVL.

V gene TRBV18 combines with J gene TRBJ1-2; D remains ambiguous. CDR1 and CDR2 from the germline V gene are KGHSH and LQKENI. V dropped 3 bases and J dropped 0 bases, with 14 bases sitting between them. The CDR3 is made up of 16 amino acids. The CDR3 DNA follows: TGTGCCAGCTCACCCTCAGGCCACCGAGCTAACTATGGCTACACCTTC. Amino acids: CASSPSGHRANYGYTF.

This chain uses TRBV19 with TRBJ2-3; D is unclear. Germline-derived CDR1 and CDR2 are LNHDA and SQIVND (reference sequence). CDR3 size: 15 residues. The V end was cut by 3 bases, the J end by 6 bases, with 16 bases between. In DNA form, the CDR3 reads TGTGCCAGTAGTATTGGTGGGGTGGGGTGGGATACGCAGTATTTT. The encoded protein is CASSIGGVGWDTQYF.

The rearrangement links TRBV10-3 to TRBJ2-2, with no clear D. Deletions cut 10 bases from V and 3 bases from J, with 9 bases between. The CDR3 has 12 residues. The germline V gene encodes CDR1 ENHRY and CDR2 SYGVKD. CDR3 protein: CATRADTGELFF. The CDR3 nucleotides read TGTGCCACAAGGGCAGACACCGGGGAGCTGTTTTTT.

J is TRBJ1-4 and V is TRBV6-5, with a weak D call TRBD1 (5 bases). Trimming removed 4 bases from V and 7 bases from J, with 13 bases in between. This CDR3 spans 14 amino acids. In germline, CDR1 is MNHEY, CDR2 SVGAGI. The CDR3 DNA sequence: TGTGCCAGCAGTTGGGGACGGAAAACTGAAAAACTGTTTTTT. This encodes CASSWGRKTEKLFF.

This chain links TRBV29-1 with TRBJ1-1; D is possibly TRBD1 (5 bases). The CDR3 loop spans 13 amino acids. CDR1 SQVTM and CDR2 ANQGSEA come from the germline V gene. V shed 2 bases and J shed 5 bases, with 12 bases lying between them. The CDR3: CSVETGVGTEAFF. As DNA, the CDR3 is TGCAGCGTTGAAACGGGGGTTGGGACTGAAGCTTTCTTT.

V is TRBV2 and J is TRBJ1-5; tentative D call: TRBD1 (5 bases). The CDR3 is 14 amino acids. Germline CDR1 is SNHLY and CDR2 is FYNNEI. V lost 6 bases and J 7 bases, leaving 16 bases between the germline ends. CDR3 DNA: TGTGCCAGCAGGGGGGGGACGGTTAGGCAGCCCCAGCATTTT. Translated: CASRGGTVRQPQHF.

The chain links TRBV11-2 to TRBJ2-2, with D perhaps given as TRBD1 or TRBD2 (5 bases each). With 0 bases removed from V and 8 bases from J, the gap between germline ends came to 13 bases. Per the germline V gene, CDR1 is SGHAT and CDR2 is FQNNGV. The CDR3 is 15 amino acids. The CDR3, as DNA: TGTGCCAGCAGCTTAGAGGGGCGACCGGGAGGGGAGCTGTTTTTT. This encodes CASSLEGRPGGELFF.

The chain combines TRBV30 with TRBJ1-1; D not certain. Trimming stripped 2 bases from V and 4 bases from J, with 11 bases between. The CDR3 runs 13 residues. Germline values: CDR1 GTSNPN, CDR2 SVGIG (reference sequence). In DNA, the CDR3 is TGTGCCTGGAGTCGCGGGGTGGGCACTGAAGCTTTCTTT. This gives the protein CAWSRGVGTEAFF.

Here the CDR3 DNA reads TGCAGCGTTGAAACAGGCCCGATTCAGTACTTC. It is translated as CSVETGPIQYF. The chain combines TRBV29-1 with TRBJ2-4, with D possibly matching TRBD1 (5 bases). There are 11 residues in the CDR3. Germline loops: CDR1 SQVTM, CDR2 ANQGSEA. The V end was cut by 2 bases, the J end by 10 bases, with 9 bases between. The entire variable domain, with the rest obtained from reference TRBV29-1 and TRBJ2-4, is as follows: SAVISQKPSRDICQRGTSLTIQCQVDSQVTMMFWYRQQPGQSLTLIATANQGSEATYESGFVIDKFPISRPNLTFSTLTVSNMSPEDSSIYLCSVETGPIQYFGAGTRLSVL.

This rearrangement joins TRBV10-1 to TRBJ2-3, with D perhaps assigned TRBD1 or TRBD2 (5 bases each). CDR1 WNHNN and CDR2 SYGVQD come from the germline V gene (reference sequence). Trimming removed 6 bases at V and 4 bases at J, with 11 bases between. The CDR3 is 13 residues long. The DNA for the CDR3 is TGCGCCAGCAGGCTGGGGACCTCAGATACGCAGTATTTT. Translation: CASRLGTSDTQYF.

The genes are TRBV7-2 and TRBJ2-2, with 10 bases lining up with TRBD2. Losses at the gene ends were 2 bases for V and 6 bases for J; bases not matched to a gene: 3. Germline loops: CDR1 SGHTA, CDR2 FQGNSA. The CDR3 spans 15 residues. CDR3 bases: TGTGCCAGCAGCTTACTAGCGGGAGCGGCCGGGGAGCTGTTTTTT. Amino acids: CASSLLAGAAGELFF.

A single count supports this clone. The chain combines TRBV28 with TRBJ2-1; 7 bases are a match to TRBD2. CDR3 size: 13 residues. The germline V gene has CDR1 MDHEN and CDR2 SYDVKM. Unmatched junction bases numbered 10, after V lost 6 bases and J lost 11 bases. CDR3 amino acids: CASRLTSDGKQFF. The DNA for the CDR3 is TGTGCCAGCAGACTTACTAGCGATGGGAAGCAGTTCTTC.

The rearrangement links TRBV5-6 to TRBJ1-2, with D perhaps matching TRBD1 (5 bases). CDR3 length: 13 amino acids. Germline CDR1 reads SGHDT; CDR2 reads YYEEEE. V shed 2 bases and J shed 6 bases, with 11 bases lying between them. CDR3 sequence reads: CASSFMTVDGYTF. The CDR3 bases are TGTGCCAGCAGCTTCATGACAGTGGATGGCTACACCTTC.

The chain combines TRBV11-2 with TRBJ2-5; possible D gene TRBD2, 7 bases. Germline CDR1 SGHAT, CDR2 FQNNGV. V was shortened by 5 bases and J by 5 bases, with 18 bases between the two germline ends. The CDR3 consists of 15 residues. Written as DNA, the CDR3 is TGTGCCAGCAGCAGAAATAGTGGGGGGGCCGAGACCCAGTACTTC. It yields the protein CASSRNSGGAETQYF.

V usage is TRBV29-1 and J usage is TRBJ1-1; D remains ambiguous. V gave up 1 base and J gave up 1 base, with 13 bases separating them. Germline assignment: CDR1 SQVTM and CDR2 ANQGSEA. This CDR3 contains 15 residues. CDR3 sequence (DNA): TGCAGCGTTGAAGGTCGCCGGCGGGCGAACACTGAAGCTTTCTTT. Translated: CSVEGRRRANTEAFF. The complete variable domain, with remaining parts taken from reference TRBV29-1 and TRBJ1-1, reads SAVISQKPSRDICQRGTSLTIQCQVDSQVTMMFWYRQQPGQSLTLIATANQGSEATYESGFVIDKFPISRPNLTFSTLTVSNMSPEDSSIYLCSVEGRRRANTEAFFGQGTRLTVV.

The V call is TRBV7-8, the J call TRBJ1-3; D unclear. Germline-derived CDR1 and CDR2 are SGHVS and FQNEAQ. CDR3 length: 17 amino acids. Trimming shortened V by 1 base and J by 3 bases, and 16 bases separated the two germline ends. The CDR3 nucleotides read TGTGCCAGCAGCTTAGGGCGGACCTTGAGACTTGGAAACACCATATATTTT. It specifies CASSLGRTLRLGNTIYF. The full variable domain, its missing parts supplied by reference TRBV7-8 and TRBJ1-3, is GAGVSQSPRYKVAKRGQDVALRCDPISGHVSLFWYQQALGQGPEFLTYFQNEAQLDKSGLPSDRFFAERPEGSVSTLKIQRTQQEDSAVYLCASSLGRTLRLGNTIYFGEGSWLTVV.

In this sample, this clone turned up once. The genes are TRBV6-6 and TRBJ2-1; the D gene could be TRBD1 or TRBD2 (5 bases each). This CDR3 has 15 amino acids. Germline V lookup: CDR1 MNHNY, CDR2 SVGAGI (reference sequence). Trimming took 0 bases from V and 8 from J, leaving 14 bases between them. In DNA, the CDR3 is TGTGCCAGCAGTTACTCGATAGGAAGAGGGGATGAGCAGTTCTTC. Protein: CASSYSIGRGDEQFF.

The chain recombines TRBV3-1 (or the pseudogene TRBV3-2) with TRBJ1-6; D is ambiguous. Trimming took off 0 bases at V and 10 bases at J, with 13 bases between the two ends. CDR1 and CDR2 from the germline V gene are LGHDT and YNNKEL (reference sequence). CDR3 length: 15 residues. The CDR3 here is CASSQDQGTRSPLHF. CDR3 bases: TGTGCCAGCAGCCAAGATCAAGGAACTCGCTCACCCCTCCACTTT.

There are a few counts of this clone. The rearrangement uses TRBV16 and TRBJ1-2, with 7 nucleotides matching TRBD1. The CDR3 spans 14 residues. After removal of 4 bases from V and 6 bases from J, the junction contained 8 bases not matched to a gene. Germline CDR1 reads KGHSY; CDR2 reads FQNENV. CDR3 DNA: TGTGCCAGCAGCCTAATGGGACAGAGCAATGGCTACACCTTC. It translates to CASSLMGQSNGYTF.

CDR3 DNA: TGTGCCAGCAGCCCAGGACTTTCACGGCCCCAGCATTTT. As protein: CASSPGLSRPQHF. The J gene is TRBJ1-5, the V gene TRBV5-8; D unresolved. The CDR3 spans 13 residues. Germline values: CDR1 SGHTS, CDR2 YDEGEE. Trimming left V 4 bases short and J 9 bases short, with 14 bases between.

In DNA, the CDR3 is TGTGCCAGCAGTGAAGGGACTAGCAGCACAGATACGCAGTATTTT. Its protein product is CASSEGTSSTDTQYF. The chain carries TRBV2 and TRBJ2-3; 8 bases map to TRBD2. Germline assignment: CDR1 SNHLY and CDR2 FYNNEI. The CDR3 loop spans 15 amino acids. V lost 1 base, J lost 0 bases, and 0 bases stayed unmatched.

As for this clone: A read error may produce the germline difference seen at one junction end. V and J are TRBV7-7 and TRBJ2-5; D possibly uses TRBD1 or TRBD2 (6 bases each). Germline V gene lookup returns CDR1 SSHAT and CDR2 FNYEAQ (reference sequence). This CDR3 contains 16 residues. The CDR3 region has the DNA TGTGCTAGCAGCTTAGGGGGACTGTACACCCAAGAGACCCAGTACTTC. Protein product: CASSLGGLYTQETQYF.

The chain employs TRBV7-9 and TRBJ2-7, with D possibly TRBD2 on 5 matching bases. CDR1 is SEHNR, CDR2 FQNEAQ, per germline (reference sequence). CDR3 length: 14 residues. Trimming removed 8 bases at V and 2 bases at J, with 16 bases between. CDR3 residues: CASSFAGSPYEQYF. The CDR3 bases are TGTGCCAGCTCCTTCGCGGGTTCCCCCTACGAGCAGTACTTC. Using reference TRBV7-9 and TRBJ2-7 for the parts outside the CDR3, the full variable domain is DTGVSQNPRHKITKRGQNVTFRCDPISEHNRLYWYRQTLGQGPEFLTYFQNEAQLEKSRLLSDRFSAERPKGSFSTLEIQRTEQGDSAMYLCASSFAGSPYEQYFGPGTRLTVT.

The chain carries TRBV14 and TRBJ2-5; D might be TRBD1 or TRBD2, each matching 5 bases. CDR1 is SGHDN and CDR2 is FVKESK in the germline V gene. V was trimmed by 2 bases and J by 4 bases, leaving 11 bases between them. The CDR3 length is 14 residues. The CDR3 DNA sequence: TGTGCCAGCAGCCAACGGCAGGGACGAGAGACCCAGTACTTC. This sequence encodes CASSQRQGRETQYF. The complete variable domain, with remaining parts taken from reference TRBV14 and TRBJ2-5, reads EAGVTQFPSHSVIEKGQTVTLRCDPISGHDNLYWYRRVMGKEIKFLLHFVKESKQDESGMPNNRFLAERTGGTYSTLKVQPAELEDSGVYFCASSQRQGRETQYFGPGTRLLVL.

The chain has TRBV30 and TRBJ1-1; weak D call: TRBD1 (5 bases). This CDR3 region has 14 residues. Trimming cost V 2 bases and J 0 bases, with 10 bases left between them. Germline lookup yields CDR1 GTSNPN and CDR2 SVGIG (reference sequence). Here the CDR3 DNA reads TGTGCCTGGAGTAGAGGGGAAATGAACACTGAAGCTTTCTTT. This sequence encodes CAWSRGEMNTEAFF.

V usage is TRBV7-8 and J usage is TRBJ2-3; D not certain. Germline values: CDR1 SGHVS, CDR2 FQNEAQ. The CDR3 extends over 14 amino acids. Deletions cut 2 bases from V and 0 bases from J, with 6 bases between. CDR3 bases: TGTGCCAGCAGCTTATCCTCCAGCACAGATACGCAGTATTTT. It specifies CASSLSSSTDTQYF.